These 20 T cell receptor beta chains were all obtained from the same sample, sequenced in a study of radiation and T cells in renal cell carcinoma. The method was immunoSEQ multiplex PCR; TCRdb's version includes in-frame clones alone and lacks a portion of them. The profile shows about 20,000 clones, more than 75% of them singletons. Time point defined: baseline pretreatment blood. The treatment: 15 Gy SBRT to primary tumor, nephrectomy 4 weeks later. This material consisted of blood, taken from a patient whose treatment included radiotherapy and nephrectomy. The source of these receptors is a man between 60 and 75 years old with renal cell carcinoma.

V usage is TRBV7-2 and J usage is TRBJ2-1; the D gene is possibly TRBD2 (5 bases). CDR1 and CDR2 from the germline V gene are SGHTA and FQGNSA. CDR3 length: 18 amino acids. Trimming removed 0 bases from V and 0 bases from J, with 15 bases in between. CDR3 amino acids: CASSLAPKGASSYNEQFF. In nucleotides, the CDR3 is TGTGCCAGCAGCTTAGCGCCAAAGGGAGCGAGCTCCTACAATGAGCAGTTCTTC.

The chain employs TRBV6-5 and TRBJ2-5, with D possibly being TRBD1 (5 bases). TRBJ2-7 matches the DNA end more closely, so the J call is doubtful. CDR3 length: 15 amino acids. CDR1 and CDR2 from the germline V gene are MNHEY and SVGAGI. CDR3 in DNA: TGTGCCAGCAGACCAGCTTCGGCAGGGACCTACGAGCAGTACTTC. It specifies CASRPASAGTYEQYF.

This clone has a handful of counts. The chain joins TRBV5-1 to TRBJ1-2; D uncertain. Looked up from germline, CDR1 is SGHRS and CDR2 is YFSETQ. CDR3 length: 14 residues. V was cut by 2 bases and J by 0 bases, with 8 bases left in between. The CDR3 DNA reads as TGCGCCAGCAGCTTCGACGGAGCTAACTATGGCTACACCTTC. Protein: CASSFDGANYGYTF.

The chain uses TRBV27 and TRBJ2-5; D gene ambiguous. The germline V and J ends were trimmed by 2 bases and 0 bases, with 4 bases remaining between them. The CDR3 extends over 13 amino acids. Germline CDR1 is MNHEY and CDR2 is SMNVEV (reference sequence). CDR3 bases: TGTGCCAGCAGTTTAAGGTACCAAGAGACCCAGTACTTC. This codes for CASSLRYQETQYF.

CDR3 protein: CSVPTSNGYTF. As DNA, the CDR3 is TGCAGTGTTCCCACATCGAATGGCTACACCTTC. The chain joins TRBV20-1 to TRBJ1-2; D unclear. Trimming cost V 7 bases and J 6 bases, with 12 bases left between them. Germline V gives CDR1 DFQATT, CDR2 SNEGSKA (reference sequence). The CDR3 length is 11 residues.

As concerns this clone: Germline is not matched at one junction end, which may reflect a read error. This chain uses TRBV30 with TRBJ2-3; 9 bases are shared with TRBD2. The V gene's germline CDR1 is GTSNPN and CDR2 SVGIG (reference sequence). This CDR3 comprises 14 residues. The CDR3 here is CAYRRRGGPDTQYF. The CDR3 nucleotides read TGCGCCTACCGGCGGCGGGGGGGGCCAGATACGCAGTATTTT.

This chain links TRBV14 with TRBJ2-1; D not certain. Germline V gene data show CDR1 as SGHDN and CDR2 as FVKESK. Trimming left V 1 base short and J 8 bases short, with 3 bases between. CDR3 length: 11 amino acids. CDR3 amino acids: CASSQAHEQFF. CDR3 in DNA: TGTGCCAGCAGCCAAGCGCATGAGCAGTTCTTC.

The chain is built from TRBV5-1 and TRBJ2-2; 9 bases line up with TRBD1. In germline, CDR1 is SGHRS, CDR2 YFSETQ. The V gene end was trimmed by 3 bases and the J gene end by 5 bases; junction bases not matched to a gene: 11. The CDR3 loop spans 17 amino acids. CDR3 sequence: CASSSLTDRGSTGELFF. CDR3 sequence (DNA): TGCGCCAGCAGCTCCCTAACCGACAGGGGGTCAACCGGGGAGCTGTTTTTT.

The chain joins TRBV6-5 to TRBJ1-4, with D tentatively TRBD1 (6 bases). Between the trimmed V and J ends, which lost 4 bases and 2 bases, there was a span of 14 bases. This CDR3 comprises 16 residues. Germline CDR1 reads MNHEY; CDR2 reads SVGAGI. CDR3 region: CASSLQGGHTNEKLFF. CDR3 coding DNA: TGTGCCAGCAGTTTACAGGGAGGGCATACTAATGAAAAACTGTTTTTT.

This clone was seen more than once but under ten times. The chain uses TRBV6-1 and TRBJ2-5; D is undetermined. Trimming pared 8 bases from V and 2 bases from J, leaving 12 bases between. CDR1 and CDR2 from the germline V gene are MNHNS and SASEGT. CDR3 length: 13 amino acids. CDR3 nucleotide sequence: TGTGCCAGCGTGGGTGGGATACAAGAGACCCAGTACTTC. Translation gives CASVGGIQETQYF.

The DNA of the CDR3 is TGTGCCTGGAGTGTAATATCAACAACTAATGAAAAACTGTTTTTT. This translates into CAWSVISTTNEKLFF. The V gene is TRBV30, the J gene TRBJ1-4, with D unclear. CDR1 and CDR2 (germline): GTSNPN, SVGIG (reference sequence). V lost 0 bases to trimming and J lost 0 bases, with 8 bases between them. This CDR3 has 15 residues.

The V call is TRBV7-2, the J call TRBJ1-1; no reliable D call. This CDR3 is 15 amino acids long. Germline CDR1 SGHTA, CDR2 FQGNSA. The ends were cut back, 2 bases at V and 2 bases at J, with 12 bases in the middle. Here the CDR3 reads CASSLNQPPNTEAFF. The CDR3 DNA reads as TGTGCCAGCAGCTTAAATCAGCCACCCAACACTGAAGCTTTCTTT.

The chain's CDR3 is CAISEAPGLAGGVTDTQYF. The DNA for the CDR3 is TGTGCCATCAGTGAGGCCCCGGGACTAGCGGGAGGAGTAACAGATACGCAGTATTTT. The chain employs TRBV10-3 and TRBJ2-3; the match to TRBD2 covers 15 bases. This CDR3 has 19 residues. The V gene's germline CDR1 is ENHRY and CDR2 SYGVKD. J lost 3 bases, V lost 2 bases, and 9 bases had no gene match.

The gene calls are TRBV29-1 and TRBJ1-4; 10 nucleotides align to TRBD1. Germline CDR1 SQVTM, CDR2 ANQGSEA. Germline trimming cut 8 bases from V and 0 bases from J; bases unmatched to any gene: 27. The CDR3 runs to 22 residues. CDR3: CSLCSGGQGHDTGPTTNEKLFF. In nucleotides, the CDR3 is TGCAGCCTATGTTCCGGGGGACAGGGGCATGATACCGGCCCCACAACTAATGAAAAACTGTTTTTT.

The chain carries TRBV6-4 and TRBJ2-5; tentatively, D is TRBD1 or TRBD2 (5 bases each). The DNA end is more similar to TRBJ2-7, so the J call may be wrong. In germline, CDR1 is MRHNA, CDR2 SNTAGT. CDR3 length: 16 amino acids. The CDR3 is CASSPTGTGNSYEQYF. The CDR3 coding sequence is TGTGCCAGCAGTCCTACCGGGACGGGTAACTCCTACGAGCAGTACTTC.

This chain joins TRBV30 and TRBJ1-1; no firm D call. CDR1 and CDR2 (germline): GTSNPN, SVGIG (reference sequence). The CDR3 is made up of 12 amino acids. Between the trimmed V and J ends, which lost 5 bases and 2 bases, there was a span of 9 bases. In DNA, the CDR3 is TGTGCCTGGGACGACGGTAACACTGAAGCTTTCTTT. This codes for CAWDDGNTEAFF. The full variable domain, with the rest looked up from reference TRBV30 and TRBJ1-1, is SQTIHQWPATLVQPVGSPLSLECTVEGTSNPNLYWYRQAAGRGLQLLFYSVGIGQISSEVPQNLSASRPQDRQFILSSKKLLLSDSGFYLCAWDDGNTEAFFGQGTRLTVV.

The CDR3 loop is CAITPGGVRGGELFF. Here the CDR3 DNA reads TGTGCCATCACACCGGGGGGGGTGAGAGGCGGGGAGCTGTTTTTT. This chain joins TRBV10-3 and TRBJ2-2; 8 bases line up with TRBD2. The CDR3 contains 15 residues. CDR1 and CDR2 (germline): ENHRY, SYGVKD. The V gene end was trimmed by 7 bases and the J gene end by 7 bases; junction bases not matched to a gene: 11.

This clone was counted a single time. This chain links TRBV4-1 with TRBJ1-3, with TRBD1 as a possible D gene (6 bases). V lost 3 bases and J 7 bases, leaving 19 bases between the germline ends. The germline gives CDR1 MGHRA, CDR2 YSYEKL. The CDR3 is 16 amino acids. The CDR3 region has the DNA TGCGCCAGCAGCCAGACGACGGGACATAGGGCCAACACCATATATTTT. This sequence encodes CASSQTTGHRANTIYF.

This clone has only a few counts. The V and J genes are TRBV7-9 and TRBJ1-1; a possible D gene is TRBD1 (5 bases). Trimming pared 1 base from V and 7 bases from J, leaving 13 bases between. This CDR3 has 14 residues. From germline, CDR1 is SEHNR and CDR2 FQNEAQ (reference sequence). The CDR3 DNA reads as TGTGCCAGCAGCTTAGGCCCCGGTGGGGGTGAAGCTTTCTTT. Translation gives CASSLGPGGGEAFF.

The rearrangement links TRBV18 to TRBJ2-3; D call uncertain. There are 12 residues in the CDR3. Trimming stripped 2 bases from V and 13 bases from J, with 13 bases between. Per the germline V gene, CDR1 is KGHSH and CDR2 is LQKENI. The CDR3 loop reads CASSPGPSAEYF. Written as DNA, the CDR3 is TGTGCCAGCTCACCAGGACCCTCGGCGGAGTATTTT.